This T cell receptor beta chain was captured in a study of blood T cell repertoires in COVID-19. Study details: Acute and convalescent COVID-19 samples came from the United States, Italy and Spain. T cells, B-cell-depleted T cells, or PBMCs supplied cDNA or gDNA.

In the original processing: Reference gene primer amplification yielded estimated nucleated cell counts. Generated by immunoSEQ multiplex PCR, the TCRdb table keeps only in-frame clones and is missing some. V, J and clone size were drawn from that table, and D and trimming were deduced from the DNA. The repertoire holds around 150,000 clones, with 80% to 90% as singletons. Trimming removed 4 bases from V and 0 bases from J, with 10 bases in between. Germline lookup yields CDR1 MNHEY and CDR2 SMNVEV (reference sequence). This CDR3 region has 15 residues. This receptor was obtained from a woman in her sixties with active COVID-19. The material sequenced was peripheral blood. This rearrangement joins TRBV27 to TRBJ1-5, with a tentative D call TRBD1 (6 bases). The CDR3 reads CASSWTAISNQPQHF. The DNA of the CDR3 is TGTGCCAGCAGTTGGACAGCAATTAGCAATCAGCCCCAGCATTTT.